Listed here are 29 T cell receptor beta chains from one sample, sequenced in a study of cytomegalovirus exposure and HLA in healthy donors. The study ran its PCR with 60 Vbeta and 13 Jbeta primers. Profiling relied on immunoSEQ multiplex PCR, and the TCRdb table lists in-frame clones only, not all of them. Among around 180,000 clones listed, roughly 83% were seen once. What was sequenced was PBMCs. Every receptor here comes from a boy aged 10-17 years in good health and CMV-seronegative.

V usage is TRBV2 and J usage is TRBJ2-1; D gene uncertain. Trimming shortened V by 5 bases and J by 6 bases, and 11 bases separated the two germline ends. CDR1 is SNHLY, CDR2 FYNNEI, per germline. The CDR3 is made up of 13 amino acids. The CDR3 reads CASSPGSFNEQFF. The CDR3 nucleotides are TGTGCCAGCAGTCCCGGGTCGTTCAATGAGCAGTTCTTC. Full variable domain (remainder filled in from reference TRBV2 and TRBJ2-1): EPEVTQTPSHQVTQMGQEVILRCVPISNHLYFYWYRQILGQKVEFLVSFYNNEISEKSEIFDDQFSVERPDGSNFTLKIRSTKLEDSAMYFCASSPGSFNEQFFGPGTRLTVL.

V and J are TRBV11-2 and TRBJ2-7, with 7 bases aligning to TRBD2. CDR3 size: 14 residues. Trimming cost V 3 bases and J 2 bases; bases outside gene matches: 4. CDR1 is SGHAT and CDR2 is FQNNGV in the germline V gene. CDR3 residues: CASSFGGGTYEQYF. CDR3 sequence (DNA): TGTGCCAGCAGCTTTGGGGGGGGAACCTACGAGCAGTACTTC.

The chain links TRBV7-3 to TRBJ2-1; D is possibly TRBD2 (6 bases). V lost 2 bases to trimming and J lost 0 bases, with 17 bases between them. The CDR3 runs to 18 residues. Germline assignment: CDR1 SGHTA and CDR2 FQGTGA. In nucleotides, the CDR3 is TGTGCCAGCAGCTTACGAGGCGGGAATTCATACTCCTACAATGAGCAGTTCTTC. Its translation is CASSLRGGNSYSYNEQFF.

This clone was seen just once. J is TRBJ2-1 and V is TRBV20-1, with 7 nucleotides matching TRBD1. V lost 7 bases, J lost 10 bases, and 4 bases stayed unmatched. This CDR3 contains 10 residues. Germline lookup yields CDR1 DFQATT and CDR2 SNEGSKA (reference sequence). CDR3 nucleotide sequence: TGCAGTGTCCCACAGGGGGAGCAGTTCTTC. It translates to CSVPQGEQFF.

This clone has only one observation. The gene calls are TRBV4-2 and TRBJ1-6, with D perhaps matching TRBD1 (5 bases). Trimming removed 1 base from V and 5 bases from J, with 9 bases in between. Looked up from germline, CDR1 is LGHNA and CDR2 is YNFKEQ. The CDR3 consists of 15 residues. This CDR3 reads CASSQGQRDNSPLHF. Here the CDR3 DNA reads TGTGCCAGCAGCCAAGGACAGAGAGATAATTCACCCCTCCACTTT.

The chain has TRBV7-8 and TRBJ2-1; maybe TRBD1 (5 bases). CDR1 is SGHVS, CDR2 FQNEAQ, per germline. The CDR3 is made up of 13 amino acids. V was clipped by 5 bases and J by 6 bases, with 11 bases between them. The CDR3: CASSTQVGNEQFF. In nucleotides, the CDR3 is TGTGCCAGCAGCACACAGGTGGGCAATGAGCAGTTCTTC.

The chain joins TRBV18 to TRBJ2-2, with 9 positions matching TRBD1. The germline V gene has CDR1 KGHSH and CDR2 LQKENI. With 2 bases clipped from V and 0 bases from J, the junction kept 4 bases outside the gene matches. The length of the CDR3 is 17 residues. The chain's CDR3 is CASSPRTGGANTGELFF. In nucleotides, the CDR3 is TGTGCCAGCTCACCAAGAACAGGGGGCGCGAACACCGGGGAGCTGTTTTTT.

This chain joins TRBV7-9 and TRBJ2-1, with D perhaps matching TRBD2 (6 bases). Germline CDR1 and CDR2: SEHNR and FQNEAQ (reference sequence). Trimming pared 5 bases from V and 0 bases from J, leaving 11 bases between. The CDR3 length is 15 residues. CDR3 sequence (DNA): TGTGCCAGCAGCCGACTAGGCAGCTCCTACAATGAGCAGTTCTTC. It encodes CASSRLGSSYNEQFF.

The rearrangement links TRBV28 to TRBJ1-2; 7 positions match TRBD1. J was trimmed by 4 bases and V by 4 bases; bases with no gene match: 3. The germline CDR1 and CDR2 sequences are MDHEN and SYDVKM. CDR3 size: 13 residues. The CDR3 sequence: CASSSDRVYGYTF. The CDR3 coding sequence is TGTGCCAGCAGTTCCGACAGGGTCTATGGCTACACCTTC.

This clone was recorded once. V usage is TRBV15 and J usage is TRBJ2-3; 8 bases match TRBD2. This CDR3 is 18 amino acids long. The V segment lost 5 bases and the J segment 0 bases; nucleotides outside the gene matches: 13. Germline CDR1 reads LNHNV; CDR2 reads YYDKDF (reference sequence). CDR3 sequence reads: CATSDERERGSSTDTQYF. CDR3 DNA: TGTGCCACCAGCGACGAGCGGGAGAGAGGATCTAGCACAGATACGCAGTATTTT.

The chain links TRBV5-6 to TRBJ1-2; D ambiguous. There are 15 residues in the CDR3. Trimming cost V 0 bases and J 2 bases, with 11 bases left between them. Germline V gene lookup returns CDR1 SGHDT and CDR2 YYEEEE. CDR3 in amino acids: CASSLVGIRNYGYTF. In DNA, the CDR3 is TGTGCCAGCAGCTTGGTGGGCATTAGAAACTATGGCTACACCTTC.

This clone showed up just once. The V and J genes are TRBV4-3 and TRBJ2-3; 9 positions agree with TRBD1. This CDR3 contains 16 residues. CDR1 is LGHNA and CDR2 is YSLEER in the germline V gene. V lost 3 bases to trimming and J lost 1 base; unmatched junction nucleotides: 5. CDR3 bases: TGCGCCAGCAGCCATCAGGGACAGGGCGGCACAGATACGCAGTATTTT. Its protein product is CASSHQGQGGTDTQYF.

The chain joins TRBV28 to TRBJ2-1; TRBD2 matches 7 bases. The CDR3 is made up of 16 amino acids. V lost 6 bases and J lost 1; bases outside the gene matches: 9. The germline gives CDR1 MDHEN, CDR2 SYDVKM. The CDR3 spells CASSDSRGSSYNEQFF. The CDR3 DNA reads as TGTGCCAGCAGCGACTCCCGCGGGAGTTCCTACAATGAGCAGTTCTTC.

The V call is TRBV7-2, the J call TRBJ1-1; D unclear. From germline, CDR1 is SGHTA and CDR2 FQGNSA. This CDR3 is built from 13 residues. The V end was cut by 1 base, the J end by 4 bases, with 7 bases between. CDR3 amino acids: CASSLGAGTEAFF. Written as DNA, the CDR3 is TGTGCCAGCAGCTTAGGGGCCGGCACTGAAGCTTTCTTT. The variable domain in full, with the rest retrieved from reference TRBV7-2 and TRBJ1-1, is GAGVSQSPSNKVTEKGKDVELRCDPISGHTALYWYRQSLGQGLEFLIYFQGNSAPDKSGLPSDRFSAERTGGSVSTLTIQRTQQEDSAVYLCASSLGAGTEAFFGQGTRLTVV.

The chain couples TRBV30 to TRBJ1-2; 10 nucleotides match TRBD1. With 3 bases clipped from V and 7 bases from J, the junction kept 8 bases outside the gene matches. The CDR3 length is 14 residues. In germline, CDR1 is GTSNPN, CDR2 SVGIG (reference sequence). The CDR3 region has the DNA TGTGCCTGGAGCCGGGACAGGGGCCCAAGTGGCTACACCTTC. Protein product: CAWSRDRGPSGYTF.

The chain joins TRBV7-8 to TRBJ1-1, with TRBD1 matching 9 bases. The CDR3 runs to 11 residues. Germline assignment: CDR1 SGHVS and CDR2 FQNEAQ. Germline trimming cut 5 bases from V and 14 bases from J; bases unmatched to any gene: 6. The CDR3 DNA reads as TGTGCCAGCAGCCACCGGGACAGGGAGTTCTTT. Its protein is CASSHRDREFF.

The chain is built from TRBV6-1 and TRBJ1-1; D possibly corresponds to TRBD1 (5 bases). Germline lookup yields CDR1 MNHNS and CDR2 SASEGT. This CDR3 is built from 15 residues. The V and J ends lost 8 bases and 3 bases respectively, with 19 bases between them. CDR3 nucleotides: TGTGCCAGCGAGACGATTATAACGGGGGACACTGAAGCTTTCTTT. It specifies CASETIITGDTEAFF.

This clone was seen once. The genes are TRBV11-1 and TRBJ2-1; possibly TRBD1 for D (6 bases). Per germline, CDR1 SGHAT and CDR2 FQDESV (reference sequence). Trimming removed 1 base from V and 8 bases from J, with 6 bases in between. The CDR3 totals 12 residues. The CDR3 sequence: CASSLEGDEQFF. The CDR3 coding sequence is TGTGCCAGCAGCTTAGAGGGGGATGAGCAGTTCTTC.

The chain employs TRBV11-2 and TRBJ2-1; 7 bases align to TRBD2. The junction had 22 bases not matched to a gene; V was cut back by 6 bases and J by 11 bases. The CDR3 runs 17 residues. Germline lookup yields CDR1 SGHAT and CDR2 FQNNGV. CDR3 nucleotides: TGTGCCAGCAGTCGATTTGGGGGGGACTACTCGTCGGATCAGCAGTTCTTC. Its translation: CASSRFGGDYSSDQQFF.

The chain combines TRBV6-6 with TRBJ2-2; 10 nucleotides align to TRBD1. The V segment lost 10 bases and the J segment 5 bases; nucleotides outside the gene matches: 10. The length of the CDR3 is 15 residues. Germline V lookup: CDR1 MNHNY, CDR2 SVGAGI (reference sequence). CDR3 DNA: TGTGCCACTCGCCTCCGGGACAGGGGAACCGGGGAGCTGTTTTTT. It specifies CATRLRDRGTGELFF.

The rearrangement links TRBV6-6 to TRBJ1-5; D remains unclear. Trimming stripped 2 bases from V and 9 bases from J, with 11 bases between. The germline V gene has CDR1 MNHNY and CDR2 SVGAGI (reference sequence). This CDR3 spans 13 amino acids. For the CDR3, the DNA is TGTGCCAGCAGTTACGTGGCCTTTGGGCCCCAGCATTTT. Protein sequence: CASSYVAFGPQHF.

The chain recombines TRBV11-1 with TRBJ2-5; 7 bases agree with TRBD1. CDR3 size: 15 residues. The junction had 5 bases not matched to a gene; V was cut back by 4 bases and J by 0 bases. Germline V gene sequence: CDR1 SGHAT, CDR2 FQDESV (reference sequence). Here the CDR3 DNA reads TGTGCCAGCAGCTCCAGACAGGGATACCAAGAGACCCAGTACTTC. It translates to CASSSRQGYQETQYF.

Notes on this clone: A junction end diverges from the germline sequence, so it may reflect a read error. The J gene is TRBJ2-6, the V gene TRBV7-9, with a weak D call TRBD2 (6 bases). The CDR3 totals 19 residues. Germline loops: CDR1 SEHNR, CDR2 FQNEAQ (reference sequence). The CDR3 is CSSPLGTRGWPSGANVLTF. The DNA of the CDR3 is TGTTCCAGCCCCCTCGGGACCCGGGGGTGGCCCTCTGGGGCCAACGTCCTGACTTTC.

CDR3 sequence reads: CASSSPRGPNYEQYF. In DNA form, the CDR3 reads TGTGCCAGCAGCTCCCCCAGGGGACCCAACTACGAGCAGTACTTC. V usage is TRBV7-9 and J usage is TRBJ2-7, with a possible D match to TRBD1 (6 bases). Germline lookup yields CDR1 SEHNR and CDR2 FQNEAQ (reference sequence). The CDR3 sequence is 15 residues long. The V end was cut by 4 bases, the J end by 3 bases, with 16 bases between.

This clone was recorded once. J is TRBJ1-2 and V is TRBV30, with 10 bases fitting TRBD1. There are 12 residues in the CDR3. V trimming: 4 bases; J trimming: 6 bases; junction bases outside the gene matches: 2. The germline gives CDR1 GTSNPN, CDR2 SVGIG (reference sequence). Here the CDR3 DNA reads TGTGCCTGGACTGGGACAGGGGATGGCTACACCTTC. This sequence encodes CAWTGTGDGYTF.

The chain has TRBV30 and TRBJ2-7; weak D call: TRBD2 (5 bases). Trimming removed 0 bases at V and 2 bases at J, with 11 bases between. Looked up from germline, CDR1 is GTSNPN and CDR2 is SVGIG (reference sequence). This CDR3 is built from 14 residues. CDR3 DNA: TGTGCCTGGAGTGTAGGGAGTCCCCCCTACGAGCAGTACTTC. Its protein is CAWSVGSPPYEQYF.

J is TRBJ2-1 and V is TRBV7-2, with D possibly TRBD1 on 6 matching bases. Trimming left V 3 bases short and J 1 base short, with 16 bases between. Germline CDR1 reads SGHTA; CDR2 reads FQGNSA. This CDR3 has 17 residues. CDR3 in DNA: TGTGCCAGCAGCTTCTCCCGACAGGCCGTATCCTACAATGAGCAGTTCTTC. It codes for CASSFSRQAVSYNEQFF.

CDR3 sequence (DNA): TGCGCCAGCAGTCAAAGGCGTACGGGCAGGGATCGCTTGGGGACCCAGTACTTC. Translation gives CASSQRRTGRDRLGTQYF. The chain links TRBV23-1 to TRBJ2-5; maybe TRBD1 (5 bases). TRBV23-1 is flagged as an ORF with uncertain function. This CDR3 contains 18 residues. V gave up 2 bases and J gave up 7 bases, with 26 bases separating them.

In DNA form, the CDR3 reads TGTGCCAGCAGTGTGGAGGGTTGGGACTCTGGAAACACCATATATTTT. Its translation is CASSVEGWDSGNTIYF. The chain combines TRBV2 with TRBJ1-3; D gene unclear. Trimming cost V 4 bases and J 0 bases, with 13 bases left between them. The V gene's germline CDR1 is SNHLY and CDR2 FYNNEI. The CDR3 has 16 residues. The full variable domain, completed using reference TRBV2 and TRBJ1-3, is EPEVTQTPSHQVTQMGQEVILRCVPISNHLYFYWYRQILGQKVEFLVSFYNNEISEKSEIFDDQFSVERPDGSNFTLKIRSTKLEDSAMYFCASSVEGWDSGNTIYFGEGSWLTVV.